Here is one T cell receptor (beta chain) with its context. No cognate antigen has been identified for it. Nothing much larger sits one base from this clone, and base qualities are not available. The donors were healthy, HIV-negative adults who had no recently reported acute infections or vaccinations. All donors were Caucasian adults living in Nashville, Tennessee, USA. CD4+ T cells were enriched through magnetic negative selection, after which naive cells were positively selected on CD45RA and the remaining negative fraction served as the memory subset. After blood collection by leukapheresis, PBMCs were isolated using Ficoll-Histopaque density gradient centrifugation and then cryopreserved in the vapor phase of liquid nitrogen. Analytical flow cytometry was used to check the purity and quantity of each magnetically sorted T cell population. Genomic DNA was isolated from each sorted fraction and quantified by UV absorbance on a Nanodrop 2000c.

Using the deep immunoSEQ assay, TCR CDR3 regions were amplified from genomic DNA by multiplex PCR. Extracted genomic DNA from each cell subset was spread evenly across all wells of several immunoSEQ 96-well plates, with each plate serving as a replicate. Each replicate PCR for sorted subsets received about 200 ng genomic DNA, equal to roughly 29,000 T cell genomes. Purified libraries were measured with a Qubit 3.0 fluorometer, size-checked on a Bioanalyzer 2100, and measured again with the KAPA Library Quantification kit. A separate single-read 150-cycle Illumina NextSeq 550 flow cell was used to sequence each immunoSEQ 96-well plate. The authors' analysis ran thus. Because only junctional sequences without quality scores were contained in the immunoSEQ output, filtering matching that applied to full-length reads could not be performed. To assign V/J genes and CDR3, sequences were annotated against IMGT germline references using PyIR, a Python wrapper for IgBLAST v1.9. Reads with weak V/J assignments (E-value above 1e-6), missing CDR3, stop codons, out-of-frame junctions, or ambiguous translated residues were removed. A V3J clonotype was defined by an identical inferred V gene, J gene, and CDR3 amino acid sequence. To compute the percentage overlap between repertoires, the number of shared unique clonotypes was divided by the size of the smaller repertoire. Three approaches were used to assess repertoire richness: RTK rarefaction, the Chao1 estimator, and Recon v2.1 estimates of unobserved clonotypes. OLGA was used to compute generation probabilities for all TCRbeta clonotypes that the gDNA method yielded from a few donors. Entries here come from immuneACCESS through TCRdb and include only in-frame sequences with V and J called. Some clones fail to appear in such tables; in the studies checked, an unresolved V gene covers under half of the shortfall, and the cause of the remainder is unknown. V and J calls plus clone size are reproduced from that table; the DNA served to infer D and trimming. The sample records about 1.5 million clones, nearly 99% of which are singletons. The ten largest account for around 0.45% of the sample.

Inclusive of the bounding cysteine and phenylalanine, the CDR3 is 14 residues long. Of the read, only the CDR3 DNA is kept; its 42 bases are in frame from base 1. CDR1 and CDR2 were assigned from the germline V gene as LGHNA and YSLEER. V loses 0 bases, J loses 3 bases, and the germline ends lie 7 bases apart. This sample was taken from a study of shared clonotypes between healthy human individuals (dated by TCRdb to the early 2020s). For the wider study: Two women and three men aged 18 to 49 years were included in the cohort. For each donor, CD4 naive and CD4 memory were each run on three plates, CD8 naive on two plates, and CD8 memory on one plate. To estimate repertoire size and how much clonotype sharing occurs between individuals, the study deeply sequenced the blood TCR repertoires of about 5 healthy adults. Different laboratories and diverse techniques were used to prepare libraries and sequence TCR repertoires, to increase sequencing depth and limit assay-specific biases. Leukapheresis yielded between about 0.94 and 8.9 billion PBMCs per donor.

Broad study findings and their caveats: Incomplete sequencing was indicated by rarefaction of sorted-subset datasets, despite the large sequencing depth. Compared with non-shared clonotypes, clonotypes shared by all four sorted-subset donors had higher generation probabilities. Roughly 5% of naive CD4, roughly 3.5% of naive CD8, roughly 2.5% of memory CD4, and approximately 0.39% of memory CD8 clonotypes were shared across several donors. Sampling was restricted to blood, and TCR repertoires in tissue are likely to differ from TCR repertoires in blood. Estimated clonotype richness was generally larger for naive than for memory subsets. Because the study included only a small number of donors, the genetic and exposure-history diversity represented was limited. Pairwise subsampling indicated that sequencing depth was expected to affect the degree of clonotype sharing among donors.

The sequence was obtained from a young man in good health. The rearrangement combines TRBV4-3 with TRBJ2-3; no confident D gene assignment can be made. Sequences were obtained from naive CD4+ T cells sorted from blood. Reading the label with the study, this specimen's cell subset or site is: CD45RA+ positively selected. The DNA sequence is TGCGCCAGCAGCCAAGATCTTCGGACAGATACGCAGTATTTT. This yields the protein CASSQDLRTDTQYF.